These 11 T cell receptor beta chains originate from one sample sequenced in a study of high-grade serous ovarian cancer treatment subgroups. The method was immunoSEQ multiplex PCR; TCRdb's version includes in-frame clones alone and lacks a portion of them. The data contain about 2,000 clones, about 71% of them singletons. The tumor samples were collected prior to definitive surgery or chemotherapy. The sequenced sample consisted of tumor tissue. These receptors originate from a human donor with high-grade serous ovarian cancer.

The rearrangement uses TRBV10-3 and TRBJ1-4; 8 positions agree with TRBD1. This CDR3 is built from 17 residues. The germline V gene encodes CDR1 ENHRY and CDR2 SYGVKD. V dropped 3 bases and J dropped 0; count of bases not matched to a gene: 6. CDR3 in amino acids: CAISDPDRAATNEKLFF. As DNA, the CDR3 is TGTGCCATCAGTGACCCGGACAGGGCTGCAACTAATGAAAAACTGTTTTTT.

V and J are TRBV29-1 and TRBJ1-5; D gene uncertain. Germline assignment: CDR1 SQVTM and CDR2 ANQGSEA. V was trimmed by 6 bases and J by 5 bases, leaving 11 bases between them. CDR3 length: 12 residues. As DNA, the CDR3 is TGCAGCGTGCGAGAGGGTGATCAGCCCCAGCATTTT. Protein: CSVREGDQPQHF.

The genes are TRBV7-9 and TRBJ2-7; 9 positions agree with TRBD1. The CDR3 is made up of 15 amino acids. Losses at the gene ends were 4 bases for V and 7 bases for J; bases not matched to a gene: 11. Germline CDR1 and CDR2: SEHNR and FQNEAQ (reference sequence). Here the CDR3 DNA reads TGTGCCAGCAGCTCCACAGGGGGCGGTTTACGAGAGCAGTACGTC. Amino acid sequence: CASSSTGGGLREQYV.

This chain uses TRBV4-2 with TRBJ1-6; D not certain. Trimming removed 0 bases at V and 7 bases at J, with 13 bases between. The germline V gene encodes CDR1 LGHNA and CDR2 YNFKEQ. This CDR3 has 16 amino acids. The CDR3 is CASSQDGWGNNSPLHF. The CDR3 coding sequence is TGTGCCAGCAGCCAAGATGGGTGGGGTAACAATTCACCCCTCCACTTT.

This chain links TRBV7-9 with TRBJ2-1; possible D gene TRBD2, 6 bases. The CDR3 covers 15 residues. Germline assignment: CDR1 SEHNR and CDR2 FQNEAQ (reference sequence). Trimming cost V 3 bases and J 5 bases, with 14 bases left between them. The CDR3 here is CASSLNAGGNNEQFF. In DNA, the CDR3 is TGTGCCAGCAGCTTGAACGCCGGGGGTAACAATGAGCAGTTCTTC.

The chain is built from TRBV11-2 and TRBJ1-1; D is perhaps TRBD1 (5 bases). The CDR3 has 12 amino acids. The germline gives CDR1 SGHAT, CDR2 FQNNGV. V dropped 5 bases and J dropped 4 bases, with 8 bases sitting between them. DNA for the CDR3: TGTGCCAGCAGCCGAGGGGCCACTGAAGCTTTCTTT. It is translated as CASSRGATEAFF. The full variable domain, its missing parts supplied by reference TRBV11-2 and TRBJ1-1, is EAGVAQSPRYKIIEKRQSVAFWCNPISGHATLYWYQQILGQGPKLLIQFQNNGVVDDSQLPKDRFSAERLKGVDSTLKIQPAKLEDSAVYLCASSRGATEAFFGQGTRLTVV.

In its sample, this clone was seen once. The chain links TRBV7-8 to TRBJ2-2; D remains ambiguous. V gave up 8 bases and J gave up 5 bases, with 15 bases separating them. The germline gives CDR1 SGHVS, CDR2 FQNEAQ. CDR3 length: 14 residues. Here the CDR3 reads CASGRTEATGELFF. The CDR3 DNA reads TGTGCCAGCGGGCGGACCGAAGCGACCGGGGAGCTGTTTTTT.

The chain employs TRBV11-2 and TRBJ1-6; TRBD1 might be the D (5 bases). The V end was cut by 2 bases, the J end by 3 bases, with 8 bases between. CDR3 length: 15 amino acids. CDR1 and CDR2 from the germline V gene are SGHAT and FQNNGV. CDR3 in DNA: TGTGCCAGCAGCTTATCGACAGTCTATAATTCACCCCTCCACTTT. Its protein product is CASSLSTVYNSPLHF.

This sequence joins TRBV7-9 and TRBJ1-2; D remains ambiguous. This CDR3 comprises 12 residues. V lost 3 bases and J lost 6, with 8 bases in between. Germline V lookup: CDR1 SEHNR, CDR2 FQNEAQ (reference sequence). CDR3 sequence (DNA): TGTGCCAGCAGCTTCCCAGCTCATGGCTACACCTTC. It codes for CASSFPAHGYTF.

The chain combines TRBV28 with TRBJ2-1; D is undetermined. The germline V gene has CDR1 MDHEN and CDR2 SYDVKM. V lost 0 bases and J 5 bases, leaving 2 bases between the germline ends. The CDR3 sequence is 12 residues long. In DNA, the CDR3 is TGTGCCAGCAGTTTATGGAACAATGAGCAGTTCTTC. This encodes CASSLWNNEQFF.

The chain recombines TRBV7-2 with TRBJ2-1; D is possibly TRBD2 (7 bases). V was trimmed by 6 bases and J by 0 bases, leaving 12 bases between them. The germline V gene has CDR1 SGHTA and CDR2 FQGNSA. CDR3 length: 15 residues. CDR3 residues: CASRGAGASYNEQFF. In DNA form, the CDR3 reads TGTGCCAGCAGGGGGGCGGGGGCCTCCTACAATGAGCAGTTCTTC.